The 30 T cell receptor beta chains listed next were all sequenced from one sample in a study of metastatic and nonmetastatic thyroid tumors. Every patient was untreated before thyroid surgery. Via MiXCR, TCRdb re-called the PCR reads. The top ten clones hold approximately 10% of a sample with 30,000 to 45,000 clones, more than 25% of them seen once. The sample consisted of blood. The receptors were sampled from a male donor with papillary thyroid cancer or a benign thyroid nodule (not recorded which). Some clones in this sample may be carry-over from other donors' samples.

The gene calls are TRBV20-1 and TRBJ2-7; 7 bases agree with TRBD1. The CDR3 runs 16 residues. Looked up from germline, CDR1 is DFQATT and CDR2 is SNEGSKA (reference sequence). The trim removed 0 bases at V and 8 bases at J, leaving 16 bases unmatched. The CDR3 DNA follows: TGCAGTGCTAGAGATCCCCGGACAGGCAGCTTAGGAAAGCAGTACTTC. Translated, it gives CSARDPRTGSLGKQYF.

By share, this clone ranks as medium-sized. CDR3: CSAKVGNSGNTIYF. The DNA of the CDR3 is TGCAGTGCTAAGGTCGGCAACTCTGGAAACACCATATATTTT. The genes are TRBV20-1 and TRBJ1-3; no clear D. The CDR3 runs to 14 residues. Germline CDR1 is DFQATT and CDR2 is SNEGSKA (reference sequence). V lost 4 bases to trimming and J lost 0 bases, with 10 bases between them.

This clone has more than one count but fewer than ten. The chain is built from TRBV6-2 or TRBV6-3 and TRBJ1-5; D unresolved. Trimming removed 6 bases at V and 3 bases at J, with 9 bases between. CDR3 length: 13 amino acids. Germline loops: CDR1 MNHEY, CDR2 SVGEGT. The CDR3 region has the DNA TGTGCCAGCAGCCGACCAATCAATCAGCCCCAGCATTTT. The encoded protein is CASSRPINQPQHF.

This clone appeared a few times. The rearrangement links TRBV6-2 or TRBV6-3 to TRBJ1-1, with D unresolved. Germline CDR1 MNHEY, CDR2 SVGEGT. The ends were cut back, 6 bases at V and 0 bases at J, with 2 bases in the middle. CDR3 length: 11 residues. In DNA form, the CDR3 reads TGTGCCAGCAGGTTGAACACTGAAGCTTTCTTT. This translates into CASRLNTEAFF.

This clone was seen ten or more times. The chain uses TRBV20-1 and TRBJ1-5, with TRBD1 matching over 8 bases. The CDR3 consists of 14 residues. In germline, CDR1 is DFQATT, CDR2 SNEGSKA (reference sequence). Germline trimming cut 2 bases from V and 5 bases from J; bases unmatched to any gene: 5. CDR3 DNA: TGCAGTGCTAGATCGGACAGGGACTATCAGCCCCAGCATTTT. This encodes CSARSDRDYQPQHF.

This clone was counted a few times. V gene TRBV27 combines with J gene TRBJ2-7, with TRBD2 matching 9 bases. This CDR3 spans 15 amino acids. V lost 4 bases to trimming and J lost 6 bases; unmatched junction nucleotides: 10. Per the germline V gene, CDR1 is MNHEY and CDR2 is SMNVEV (reference sequence). The CDR3 loop reads CASSSVREGRGEQYF. The DNA for the CDR3 is TGTGCCAGCAGTTCGGTGCGGGAGGGCCGGGGCGAGCAGTACTTC.

This clone has just a few counts. The chain employs TRBV6-6 and TRBJ1-5; D is ambiguous. The V end lost 4 bases, the J end lost 6 bases, and 10 bases lay between the germline ends. The CDR3 consists of 13 residues. CDR1 and CDR2 (germline): MNHNY, SVGAGI (reference sequence). The CDR3 coding sequence is TGTGCCAGCAGTTGGGATGGCACTCAGCCCCAGCATTTT. It is translated as CASSWDGTQPQHF.

V usage is TRBV20-1 and J usage is TRBJ1-2; 7 nucleotides agree with TRBD1. Germline V CDR1 and CDR2: DFQATT, SNEGSKA (reference sequence). The CDR3 sequence is 13 residues long. V was clipped by 5 bases and J by 6 bases; unmatched bases: 9. CDR3 DNA sequence: TGCAGTGCTCTACAGGGGATAATTGATGGCTACACCTTC. It specifies CSALQGIIDGYTF.

V gene TRBV20-1 combines with J gene TRBJ1-2; 7 bases line up with TRBD1. With 4 bases clipped from V and 4 bases from J, the junction kept 6 bases outside the gene matches. Looked up from germline, CDR1 is DFQATT and CDR2 is SNEGSKA (reference sequence). The CDR3 is 13 residues long. CDR3 sequence (DNA): TGCAGTGCTAAAGGGGACAGCAGCTATGGCTACACCTTC. This gives the protein CSAKGDSSYGYTF.

The chain recombines TRBV11-2 with TRBJ2-2; D not resolved. Germline V gene sequence: CDR1 SGHAT, CDR2 FQNNGV. Trimming shortened V by 5 bases and J by 0 bases, and 13 bases separated the two germline ends. The CDR3 loop spans 16 amino acids. As DNA, the CDR3 is TGTGCCAGCAGCCCCTACTTAAGCACGAACACCGGGGAGCTGTTTTTT. This codes for CASSPYLSTNTGELFF.

This clone was observed many times. The chain employs TRBV3-1 and TRBJ2-7; TRBD2 might be the D (5 bases). The CDR3 has 16 residues. V was pared by 1 base and J by 0 bases, with 13 bases between. The germline V gene encodes CDR1 LGHDT and CDR2 YNNKEL (reference sequence). CDR3 DNA sequence: TGTGCCAGCAGCCAAGTCTGGGGAGAAAGCTCCTACGAGCAGTACTTC. The encoded protein is CASSQVWGESSYEQYF.

The chain employs TRBV20-1 and TRBJ1-3; 8 bases are shared with TRBD1. The J segment lost 7 bases and the V segment lost 5 bases, leaving 4 bases of the junction unmatched. The CDR3 spans 12 residues. Germline CDR1 is DFQATT and CDR2 is SNEGSKA (reference sequence). The CDR3 bases are TGCAGTGCTCACGGACAGGGCAACACCATATATTTT. Translated: CSAHGQGNTIYF.

This clone was picked up one time. The rearrangement links TRBV3-1 to TRBJ1-4, with D uncertain. The ends were cut back, 6 bases at V and 3 bases at J, with 14 bases in the middle. The CDR3 runs to 15 residues. CDR1 LGHDT and CDR2 YNNKEL come from the germline V gene (reference sequence). The CDR3 loop is CASRLLRSANEKLFF. CDR3 in DNA: TGTGCCAGCAGGTTGCTAAGATCAGCTAATGAAAAACTGTTTTTT.

This clone turned up a few times. The chain combines TRBV7-2 with TRBJ1-6; D is undetermined. The germline CDR1 and CDR2 sequences are SGHTA and FQGNSA. The CDR3 covers 15 residues. Trimming removed 5 bases at V and 9 bases at J, with 17 bases between. CDR3: CASSLDGPGGSPLHF. The CDR3 DNA sequence: TGTGCCAGCAGCCTAGACGGTCCCGGAGGTTCACCCCTCCACTTT.

The gene calls are TRBV6-5 and TRBJ1-6; possible D gene TRBD1, 6 bases. The CDR3 has 15 residues. Germline CDR1 MNHEY, CDR2 SVGAGI. Deletions cut 2 bases from V and 7 bases from J, with 12 bases between. As DNA, the CDR3 is TGTGCCAGCAGTTACGCCCGGACAGTGAATTCACCCCTCCACTTT. This gives the protein CASSYARTVNSPLHF.

This clone was recorded many times. The chain carries TRBV9 and TRBJ1-3, with D possibly matching TRBD1 (6 bases). Germline-derived CDR1 and CDR2 are SGDLS and YYNGEE. The CDR3 extends over 14 amino acids. The germline V and J ends were trimmed by 2 bases and 4 bases, with 10 bases remaining between them. Here the CDR3 reads CASSVTGFGNTIYF. The DNA of the CDR3 is TGTGCCAGCAGCGTTACAGGGTTCGGAAACACCATATATTTT.

This clone was observed many times. This sample also contains other DNA sequences that code for the same CDR3. The gene calls are TRBV13 and TRBJ2-5; D ambiguous. The CDR3 extends over 14 amino acids. V lost 4 bases and J lost 2, with 11 bases in between. Germline values: CDR1 PRHDT, CDR2 FYEKMQ (reference sequence). CDR3 bases: TGTGCCAGCAGCTCCCTTGCTGGTCAAGAGACCCAGTACTTC. The encoded protein is CASSSLAGQETQYF.

At least ten counts were recorded for this clone. The gene calls are TRBV28 and TRBJ2-1; TRBD2 is a possible D gene (5 bases). The germline CDR1 and CDR2 sequences are MDHEN and SYDVKM. The CDR3 contains 14 residues. The V and J ends lost 2 bases and 4 bases respectively, with 9 bases between them. The CDR3 spells CASSLIGGYNEQFF. CDR3 DNA sequence: TGTGCCAGCAGTTTAATCGGCGGGTACAATGAGCAGTTCTTC.

This clone has just a few counts. This chain uses TRBV28 with TRBJ2-1; D ambiguous. Trimming took off 2 bases at V and 0 bases at J, with 17 bases between the two ends. The V gene's germline CDR1 is MDHEN and CDR2 SYDVKM. CDR3 length equals 18 residues. The CDR3 DNA sequence: TGTGCCAGCAGTTTAAGGGATTTTGGAGAAAGCTCCTACAATGAGCAGTTCTTC. It yields the protein CASSLRDFGESSYNEQFF.

This clone is deemed medium-sized. The chain carries TRBV19 and TRBJ1-2, with 7 bases aligning to TRBD1. CDR1 and CDR2 from the germline V gene are LNHDA and SQIVND (reference sequence). The CDR3 contains 13 residues. V lost 4 bases and J lost 8; bases outside the gene matches: 7. The CDR3 nucleotides read TGTGCCAGTAGTAGAAACAGGGGATACGGCTACACCTTC. This encodes CASSRNRGYGYTF.

This chain links TRBV18 with TRBJ2-1; TRBD2 aligns across 10 bases. In germline, CDR1 is KGHSH, CDR2 LQKENI. The CDR3 is made up of 15 amino acids. J gave up 5 bases and V 4 bases, and 5 bases lay outside the gene matches. CDR3 nucleotides: TGTGCCAGCTCACTAACTAGCGGGAATAACAATGAGCAGTTCTTC. This translates into CASSLTSGNNNEQFF.

The chain uses TRBV5-1 and TRBJ1-1, with D perhaps TRBD1 (5 bases). The germline CDR1 and CDR2 sequences are SGHRS and YFSETQ. Deletions cut 4 bases from V and 5 bases from J, with 12 bases between. The CDR3 totals 13 residues. CDR3 sequence (DNA): TGCGCCAGCAGCCCCCAACGGGGGACTGAAGCTTTCTTT. It yields the protein CASSPQRGTEAFF.

Turning to this clone: The junction departs from the called germline gene at one end, perhaps through a read error. The V and J genes are TRBV28 and TRBJ2-7; tentative D call: TRBD2 (5 bases). Germline V CDR1 and CDR2: MDHEN, SYDVKM. The CDR3 covers 15 residues. The CDR3 DNA is TGTGCCAGCAGATTTACCGGGAACAGCGTTTACGATCAGTACTTC. Translated, it gives CASRFTGNSVYDQYF. Drawing the rest from reference TRBV28 and TRBJ2-7, the complete variable domain is DVKVTQSSRYLVKRTGEKVFLECVQDMDHENMFWYRQDPGLGLRLIYFSYDVKMKEKGDIPEGYSVSREKKERFSLILESASTNQTSMYLCASRFTGNSVYDQYFGPGTRLTVT.

This clone was seen repeatedly, ten times or more. CDR3 nucleotide sequence: TGTGCCAGCAGCCTGGAACCGGGACTAGCGGGATATGACGCACAGGATGAGCAGTTCTTC. This translates into CASSLEPGLAGYDAQDEQFF. The chain is built from TRBV5-4 and TRBJ2-1; TRBD2 matches 13 bases. In germline, CDR1 is SGHNT, CDR2 YYREEE (reference sequence). The CDR3 covers 20 residues. With V trimmed by 4 bases and J by 8 bases, 21 bases remained unmatched.

The chain is built from TRBV4-3 and TRBJ1-4; a weak D match, TRBD1 (5 bases). Trimming removed 1 base at V and 8 bases at J, with 17 bases between. Germline values: CDR1 LGHNA, CDR2 YSLEER. The CDR3 spans 16 residues. The CDR3 here is CASSQVKSREKEKLFF. The DNA for the CDR3 is TGCGCCAGCAGCCAAGTTAAATCCAGGGAAAAAGAAAAACTGTTTTTT.

Notes on this clone: A single base separates this from a much larger clone, so it may be a read error. CDR3 in amino acids: CSARYPDRGLFEQYF. CDR3 bases: TGCAGTGCTAGATATCCGGACAGGGGGCTGTTCGAGCAGTACTTC. The rearrangement links TRBV20-1 to TRBJ2-7, with 11 bases fitting TRBD1. The germline CDR1 and CDR2 sequences are DFQATT and SNEGSKA (reference sequence). There are 15 residues in the CDR3. With V trimmed by 2 bases and J by 6 bases, 9 bases remained unmatched.

This clone was counted ten times or more. The rearrangement uses TRBV28 and TRBJ2-4; tentatively, D is TRBD1 or TRBD2 (5 bases each). This CDR3 region has 13 residues. The germline gives CDR1 MDHEN, CDR2 SYDVKM. V dropped 6 bases and J dropped 8 bases, with 14 bases sitting between them. As DNA, the CDR3 is TGTGCCAGCAGGCCGCAGGGACGGGACATTCAGTACTTC. Protein product: CASRPQGRDIQYF.

This clone was counted ten times or more. The chain employs TRBV7-8 and TRBJ2-7, with 16 bases aligning to TRBD2. Germline V gene sequence: CDR1 SGHVS, CDR2 FQNEAQ. The V gene end was trimmed by 5 bases and the J gene end by 5 bases; junction bases not matched to a gene: 12. The CDR3 length is 18 residues. CDR3 loop: CASSPGTSGRALLDEQYF. The CDR3 DNA is TGTGCCAGCAGCCCGGGGACTAGCGGGAGGGCCCTTCTCGACGAGCAGTACTTC.

The chain uses TRBV6-4 and TRBJ2-3, with D perhaps matching TRBD2 (5 bases). Germline V gives CDR1 MRHNA, CDR2 SNTAGT. The CDR3 has 13 amino acids. The V end was cut by 5 bases, the J end by 6 bases, with 12 bases between. The CDR3 spells CASSKNERDTQYF. DNA for the CDR3: TGTGCCAGCAGTAAAAACGAGCGGGATACGCAGTATTTT.

Within the sample, this clone is medium-sized. V gene TRBV20-1 combines with J gene TRBJ2-7, with 7 bases that match TRBD2. V was clipped by 0 bases and J by 2 bases; unmatched bases: 13. This CDR3 is 17 amino acids long. Germline V lookup: CDR1 DFQATT, CDR2 SNEGSKA (reference sequence). The CDR3 coding sequence is TGCAGTGCTAGAGAGCCTGACCAGCGGGGAGCCCCCTACGAGCAGTACTTC. Protein product: CSAREPDQRGAPYEQYF.